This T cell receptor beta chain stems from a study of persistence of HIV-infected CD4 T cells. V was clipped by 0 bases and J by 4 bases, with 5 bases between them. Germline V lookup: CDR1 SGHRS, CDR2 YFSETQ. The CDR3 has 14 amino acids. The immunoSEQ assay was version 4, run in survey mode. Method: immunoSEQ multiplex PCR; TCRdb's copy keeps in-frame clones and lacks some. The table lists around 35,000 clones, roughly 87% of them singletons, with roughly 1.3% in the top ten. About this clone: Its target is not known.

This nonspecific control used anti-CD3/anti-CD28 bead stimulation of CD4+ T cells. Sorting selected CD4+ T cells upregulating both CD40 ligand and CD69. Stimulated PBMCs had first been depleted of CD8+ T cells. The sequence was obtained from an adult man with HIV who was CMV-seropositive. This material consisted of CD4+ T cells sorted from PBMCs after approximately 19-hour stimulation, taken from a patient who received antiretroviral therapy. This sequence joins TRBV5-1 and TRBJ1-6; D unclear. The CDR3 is CASSLGWYNSPLHF. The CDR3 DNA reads TGCGCCAGCAGCTTGGGGTGGTATAATTCACCCCTCCACTTT.